These 13 T cell receptor beta chains were all obtained from the same sample, sequenced in a study of cytomegalovirus exposure and HLA in healthy donors. The PCR had 60 Vbeta and 13 Jbeta primers. Libraries were prepared by immunoSEQ multiplex PCR; TCRdb keeps only in-frame clonotypes and omits some of them. The sample data list around 110,000 clones. Sequencing input: PBMCs. These receptors all stem from a young man in good health and CMV-seronegative.

The V call is TRBV6-1, the J call TRBJ2-7; tentatively, D is TRBD1 (5 bases). Per germline, CDR1 MNHNS and CDR2 SASEGT. V gave up 4 bases and J gave up 2 bases, with 12 bases separating them. There are 14 residues in the CDR3. The DNA for the CDR3 is TGTGCCAGCAGTGTTGACAGCAAAGCCTACGAGCAGTACTTC. Amino acids: CASSVDSKAYEQYF.

The V gene is TRBV7-9, the J gene TRBJ2-1, with D perhaps matching TRBD1 (6 bases). The V end was cut by 3 bases, the J end by 0 bases, with 21 bases between. The CDR3 spans 19 residues. CDR1 is SEHNR, CDR2 FQNEAQ, per germline (reference sequence). The CDR3 DNA follows: TGTGCCAGCAGCTTTCTGGGGGCTCTGAGGGGGAACTCCTACAATGAGCAGTTCTTC. Its translation is CASSFLGALRGNSYNEQFF.

The genes are TRBV19 and TRBJ2-7, with TRBD1 matching over 10 bases. Germline CDR1 and CDR2: LNHDA and SQIVND (reference sequence). V dropped 3 bases and J dropped 4; count of bases not matched to a gene: 6. This CDR3 contains 15 residues. DNA for the CDR3: TGTGCCAGTAGTATTGGGACAGGGGATGAATACGAGCAGTACTTC. Protein sequence: CASSIGTGDEYEQYF.

The V call is TRBV4-1, the J call TRBJ1-2, with 8 bases fitting TRBD1. The CDR3 totals 15 residues. Looked up from germline, CDR1 is MGHRA and CDR2 is YSYEKL. The V segment lost 0 bases and the J segment 4 bases; nucleotides outside the gene matches: 4. DNA for the CDR3: TGCGCCAGCAGCCAAGACAGGGGGCGATTCTATGGCTACACCTTC. This translates into CASSQDRGRFYGYTF.

The chain employs TRBV2 and TRBJ1-5; D is ambiguous. V lost 6 bases, J lost 9 bases, and 15 bases lay in between. The CDR3 covers 13 residues. CDR1 and CDR2 from the germline V gene are SNHLY and FYNNEI. The DNA for the CDR3 is TGTGCCAGCAGGATGACTGTTACCGGGCCCCAGCATTTT. Its translation is CASRMTVTGPQHF.

This rearrangement joins TRBV2 to TRBJ2-5, with 9 nucleotides matching TRBD2. CDR1 and CDR2 (germline): SNHLY, FYNNEI. This CDR3 comprises 15 residues. The V and J ends lost 6 bases and 4 bases, in that order; junction bases with no gene match: 9. The CDR3 sequence: CASSYAGGVGETQYF. CDR3 DNA sequence: TGTGCCAGCAGCTACGCGGGGGGGGTAGGAGAGACCCAGTACTTC.

The chain employs TRBV7-2 and TRBJ2-5; the match to TRBD2 covers 7 bases. V shed 5 bases and J 3 bases; nucleotides not matched to a gene: 6. This CDR3 has 14 amino acids. CDR1 is SGHTA, CDR2 FQGNSA, per germline. In DNA, the CDR3 is TGTGCCAGCAGCCGGGACTACCTGAAAGAGACCCAGTACTTC. Protein: CASSRDYLKETQYF.

This chain links TRBV6-1 with TRBJ1-2, with TRBD1 identical over 7 bases. The CDR3 sequence is 13 residues long. Trimming removed 6 bases from V and 4 bases from J; junction bases left unmatched: 5. Germline-derived CDR1 and CDR2 are MNHNS and SASEGT. CDR3 sequence: CASRGTASYGYTF. The CDR3 DNA sequence: TGTGCCAGCAGGGGGACAGCAAGCTATGGCTACACCTTC.

The DNA for the CDR3 is TGTGCCAGCAGCTTCGAAGTTCGCGGGACAGTTAATGAAAAACTGTTTTTT. As protein: CASSFEVRGTVNEKLFF. V gene TRBV7-9 combines with J gene TRBJ1-4; 7 bases map to TRBD1. V shed 3 bases, J shed 4 bases, and the junction held 11 bases outside the gene matches. Germline values: CDR1 SEHNR, CDR2 FQNEAQ (reference sequence). The CDR3 spans 17 residues.

The rearrangement links TRBV9 to TRBJ1-4; D may be TRBD1 (6 bases). The CDR3 sequence is 14 residues long. Trimming took off 4 bases at V and 2 bases at J, with 9 bases between the two ends. Germline CDR1 reads SGDLS; CDR2 reads YYNGEE. The CDR3 bases are TGTGCCAGCAGCACCCAGGGGACTAATGAAAAACTGTTTTTT. The encoded protein is CASSTQGTNEKLFF.

This chain uses TRBV15 with TRBJ2-3; D call uncertain. CDR1 and CDR2 (germline): LNHNV, YYDKDF (reference sequence). With 0 bases removed from V and 2 bases from J, the gap between germline ends came to 15 bases. The CDR3 is 17 residues long. CDR3 protein: CATSRDHVPGFTDTQYF. CDR3 sequence (DNA): TGTGCCACCAGCAGAGATCACGTGCCGGGTTTCACAGATACGCAGTATTTT.

This chain joins TRBV25-1 and TRBJ1-5; TRBD1 matches 8 bases. This CDR3 has 12 residues. Germline lookup yields CDR1 MGHDK and CDR2 SYGVNS. Trimming cost V 4 bases and J 9 bases; bases outside gene matches: 2. CDR3 amino acids: CASSVGTGPQHF. In DNA form, the CDR3 reads TGTGCCAGCAGTGTTGGGACAGGGCCCCAGCATTTT.

The rearrangement links TRBV6-5 to TRBJ2-2, with 9 bases aligning to TRBD2. This CDR3 spans 15 amino acids. V gave up 5 bases and J gave up 8 bases; unmatched junction bases: 9. Germline V lookup: CDR1 MNHEY, CDR2 SVGAGI. The DNA for the CDR3 is TGTGCCAGCAGTCCCCCCCCTAGCGGGGAAGGGGAGCTGTTTTTT. Amino acids: CASSPPPSGEGELFF.